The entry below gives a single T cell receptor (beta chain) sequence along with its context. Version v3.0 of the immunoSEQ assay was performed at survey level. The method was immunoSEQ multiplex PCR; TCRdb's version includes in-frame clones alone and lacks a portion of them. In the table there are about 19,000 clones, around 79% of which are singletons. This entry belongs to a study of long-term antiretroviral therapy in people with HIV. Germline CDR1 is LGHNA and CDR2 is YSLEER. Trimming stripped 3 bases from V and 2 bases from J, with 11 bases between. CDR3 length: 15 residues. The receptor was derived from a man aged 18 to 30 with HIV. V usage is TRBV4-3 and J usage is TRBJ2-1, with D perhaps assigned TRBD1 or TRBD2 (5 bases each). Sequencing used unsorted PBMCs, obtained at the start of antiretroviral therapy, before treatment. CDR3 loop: CASSQGRPAYNEQFF. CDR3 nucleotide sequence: TGCGCCAGCAGCCAGGGACGGCCAGCCTACAATGAGCAGTTCTTC.